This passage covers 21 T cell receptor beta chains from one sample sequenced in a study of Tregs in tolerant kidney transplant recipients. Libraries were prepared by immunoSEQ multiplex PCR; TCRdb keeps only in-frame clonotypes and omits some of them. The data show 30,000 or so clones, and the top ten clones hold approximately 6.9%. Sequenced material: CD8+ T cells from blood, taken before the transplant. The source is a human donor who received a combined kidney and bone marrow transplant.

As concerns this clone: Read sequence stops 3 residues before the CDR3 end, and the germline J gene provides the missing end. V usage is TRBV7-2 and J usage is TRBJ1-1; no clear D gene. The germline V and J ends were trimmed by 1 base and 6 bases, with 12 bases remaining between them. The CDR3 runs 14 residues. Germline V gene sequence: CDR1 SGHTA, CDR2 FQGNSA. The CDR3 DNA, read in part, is TGTGCCAGCAGCTTAGTAGGCGACTTGGCTGAA. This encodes CASSLVGDLAE. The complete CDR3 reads CASSLVGDLAEAFF.

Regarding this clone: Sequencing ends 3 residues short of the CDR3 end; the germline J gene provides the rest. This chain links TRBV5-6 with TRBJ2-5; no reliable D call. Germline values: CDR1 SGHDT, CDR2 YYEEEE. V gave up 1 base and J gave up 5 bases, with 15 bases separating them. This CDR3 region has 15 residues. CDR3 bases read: TGTGCCAGCAGCTTGAGTCAGTTACCTTGGGAGACC. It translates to CASSLSQLPWET. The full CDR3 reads CASSLSQLPWETQYF.

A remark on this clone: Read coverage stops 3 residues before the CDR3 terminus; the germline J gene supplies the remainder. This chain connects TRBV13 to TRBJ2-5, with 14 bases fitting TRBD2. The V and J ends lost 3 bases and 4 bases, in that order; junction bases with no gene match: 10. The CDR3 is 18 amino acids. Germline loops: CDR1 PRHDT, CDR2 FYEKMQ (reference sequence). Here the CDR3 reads CASSLGLAGVEIAETQYF. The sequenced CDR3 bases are TGTGCCAGCAGCTTGGGACTAGCGGGAGTCGAAATAGCAGAGACC.

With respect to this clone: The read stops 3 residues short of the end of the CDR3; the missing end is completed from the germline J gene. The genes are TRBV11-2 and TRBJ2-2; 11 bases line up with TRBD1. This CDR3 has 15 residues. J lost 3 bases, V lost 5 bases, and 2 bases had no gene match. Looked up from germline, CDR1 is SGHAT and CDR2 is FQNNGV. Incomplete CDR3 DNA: TGTGCCAGCAGCCCGGACAGGGGGCACACCGGGGAG. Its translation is CASSPDRGHTGE. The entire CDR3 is CASSPDRGHTGELFF.

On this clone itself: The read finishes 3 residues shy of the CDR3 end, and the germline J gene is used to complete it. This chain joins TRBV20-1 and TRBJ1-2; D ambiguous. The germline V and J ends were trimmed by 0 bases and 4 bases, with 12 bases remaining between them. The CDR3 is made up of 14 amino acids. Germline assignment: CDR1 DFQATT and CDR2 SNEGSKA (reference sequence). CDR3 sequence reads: CSARDMAQAYGYTF. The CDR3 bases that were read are TGCAGTGCTAGAGATATGGCCCAGGCCTATGGC.

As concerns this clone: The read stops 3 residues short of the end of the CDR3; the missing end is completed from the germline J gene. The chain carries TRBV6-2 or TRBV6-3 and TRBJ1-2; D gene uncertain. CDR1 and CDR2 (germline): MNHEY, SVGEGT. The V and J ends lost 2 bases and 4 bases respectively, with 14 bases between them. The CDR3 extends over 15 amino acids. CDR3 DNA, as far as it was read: TGTGCCAGCAGTTACACAGCCCCGAGTGGCTATGGC. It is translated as CASSYTAPSGYG. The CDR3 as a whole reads CASSYTAPSGYGYTF.

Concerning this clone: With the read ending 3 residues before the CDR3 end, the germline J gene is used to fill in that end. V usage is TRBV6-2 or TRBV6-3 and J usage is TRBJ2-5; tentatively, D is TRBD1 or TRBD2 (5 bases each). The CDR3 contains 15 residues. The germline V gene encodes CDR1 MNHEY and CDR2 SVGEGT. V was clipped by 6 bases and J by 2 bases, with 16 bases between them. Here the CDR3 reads CASSGGHFPQETQYF. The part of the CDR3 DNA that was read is TGTGCCAGCAGCGGAGGACACTTTCCTCAAGAGACC.

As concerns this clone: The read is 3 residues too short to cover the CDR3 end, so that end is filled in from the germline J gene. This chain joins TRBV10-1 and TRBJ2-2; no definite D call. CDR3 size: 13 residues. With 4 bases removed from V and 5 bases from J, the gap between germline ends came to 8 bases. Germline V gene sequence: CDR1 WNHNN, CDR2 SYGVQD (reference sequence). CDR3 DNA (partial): TGCGCCAGCAGTGGGGCAGTTACCGGGGAG. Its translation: CASSGAVTGE. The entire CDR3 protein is CASSGAVTGELFF.

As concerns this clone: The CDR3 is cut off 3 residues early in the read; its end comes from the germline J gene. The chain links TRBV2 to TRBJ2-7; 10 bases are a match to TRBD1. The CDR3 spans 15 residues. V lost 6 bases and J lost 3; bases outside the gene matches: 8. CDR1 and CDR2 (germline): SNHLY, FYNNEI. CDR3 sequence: CASRTGTGAFYEQYF. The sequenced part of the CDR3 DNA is TGTGCCAGCAGGACCGGGACAGGGGCATTCTACGAG.

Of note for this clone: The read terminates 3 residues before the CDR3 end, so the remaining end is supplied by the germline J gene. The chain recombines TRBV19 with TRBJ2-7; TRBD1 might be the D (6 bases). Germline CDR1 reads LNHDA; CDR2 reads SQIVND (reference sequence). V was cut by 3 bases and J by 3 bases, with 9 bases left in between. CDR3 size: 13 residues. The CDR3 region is CASSMGTIYEQYF. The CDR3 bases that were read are TGTGCCAGTAGTATGGGGACAATCTACGAG.

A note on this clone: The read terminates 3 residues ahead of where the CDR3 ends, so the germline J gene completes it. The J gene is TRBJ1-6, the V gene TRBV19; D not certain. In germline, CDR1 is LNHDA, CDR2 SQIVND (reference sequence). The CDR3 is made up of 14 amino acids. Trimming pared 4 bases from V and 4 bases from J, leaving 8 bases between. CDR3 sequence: CASSTSLYNSPLHF. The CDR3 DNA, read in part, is TGTGCCAGTAGTACCAGTCTTTATAATTCACCC.

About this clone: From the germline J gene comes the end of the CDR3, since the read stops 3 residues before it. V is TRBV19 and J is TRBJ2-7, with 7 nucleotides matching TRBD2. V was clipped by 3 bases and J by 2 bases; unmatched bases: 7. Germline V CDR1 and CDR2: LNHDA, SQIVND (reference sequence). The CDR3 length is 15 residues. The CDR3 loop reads CASSISAGRAYEQYF. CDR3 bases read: TGTGCCAGTAGTATTTCGGCAGGGAGGGCCTACGAG. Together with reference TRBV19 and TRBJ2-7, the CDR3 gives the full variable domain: DGGITQSPKYLFRKEGQNVTLSCEQNLNHDAMYWYRQDPGQGLRLIYYSQIVNDFQKGDIAEGYSVSREKKESFPLTVTSAQKNPTAFYLCASSISAGRAYEQYFGPGTRLTVT.

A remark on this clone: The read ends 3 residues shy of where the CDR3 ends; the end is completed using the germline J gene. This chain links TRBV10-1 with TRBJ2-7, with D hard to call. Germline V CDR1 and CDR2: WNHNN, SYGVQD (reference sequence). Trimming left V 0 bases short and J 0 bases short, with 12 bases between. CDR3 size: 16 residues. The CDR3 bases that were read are TGCGCCAGCAGTGAGTCGGTGGAGACAACCTCCTACGAG. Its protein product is CASSESVETTSYE. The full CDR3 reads CASSESVETTSYEQYF.

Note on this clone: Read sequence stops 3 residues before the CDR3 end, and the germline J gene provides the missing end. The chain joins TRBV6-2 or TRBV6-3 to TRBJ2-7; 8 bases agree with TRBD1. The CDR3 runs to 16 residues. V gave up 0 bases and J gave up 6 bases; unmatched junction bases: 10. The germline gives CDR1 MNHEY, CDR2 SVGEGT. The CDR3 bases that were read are TGTGCCAGCAGTTACTCGACCCGGACAGGGAGGTTCGAG. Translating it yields CASSYSTRTGRFE. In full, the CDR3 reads CASSYSTRTGRFEQYF.

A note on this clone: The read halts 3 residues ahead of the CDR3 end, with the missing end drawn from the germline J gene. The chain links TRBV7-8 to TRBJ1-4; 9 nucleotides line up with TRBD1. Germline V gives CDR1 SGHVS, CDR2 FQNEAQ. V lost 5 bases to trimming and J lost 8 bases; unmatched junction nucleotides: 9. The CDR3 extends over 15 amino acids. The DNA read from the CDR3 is TGTGCCAGCAGCAACCTACAGGGGGCAAAGGAAAAA. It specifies CASSNLQGAKEK. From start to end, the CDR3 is CASSNLQGAKEKLFF.

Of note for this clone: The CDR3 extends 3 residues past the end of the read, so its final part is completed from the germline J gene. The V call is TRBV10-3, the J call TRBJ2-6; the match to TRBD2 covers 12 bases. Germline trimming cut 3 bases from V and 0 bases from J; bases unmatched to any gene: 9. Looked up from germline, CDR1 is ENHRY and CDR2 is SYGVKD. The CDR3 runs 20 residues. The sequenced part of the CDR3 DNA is TGTGCCATCAGTGAACTGTGGACTAGCGGGACCTTCTCTGGGGCCAACGTC. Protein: CAISELWTSGTFSGANV. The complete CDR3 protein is CAISELWTSGTFSGANVLTF.

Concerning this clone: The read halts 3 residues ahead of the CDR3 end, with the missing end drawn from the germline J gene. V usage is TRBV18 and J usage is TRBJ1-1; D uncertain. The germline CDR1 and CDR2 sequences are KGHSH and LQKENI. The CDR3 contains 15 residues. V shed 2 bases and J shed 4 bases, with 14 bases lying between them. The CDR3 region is CASSPKAPPGTEAFF. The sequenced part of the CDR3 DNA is TGTGCCAGCTCACCAAAAGCCCCGCCGGGCACTGAA.

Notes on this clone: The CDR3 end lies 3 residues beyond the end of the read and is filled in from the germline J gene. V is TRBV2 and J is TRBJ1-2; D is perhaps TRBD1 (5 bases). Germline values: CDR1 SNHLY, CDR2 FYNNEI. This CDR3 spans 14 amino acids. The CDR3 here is CASSEALLAGSYTF. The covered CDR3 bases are TGTGCCAGCAGTGAAGCGCTTCTTGCAGGGAGT.

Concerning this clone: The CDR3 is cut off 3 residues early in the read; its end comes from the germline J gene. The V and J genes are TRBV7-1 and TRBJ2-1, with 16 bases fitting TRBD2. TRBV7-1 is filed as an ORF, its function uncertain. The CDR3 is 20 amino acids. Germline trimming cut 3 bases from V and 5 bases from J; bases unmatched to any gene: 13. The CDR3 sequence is CASSSGPGLAGGITDNEQFF. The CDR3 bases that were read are TGTGCCAGCAGCTCGGGACCGGGACTAGCGGGAGGGATAACAGACAATGAG.

The CDR3 DNA, read in part, is TGTGCCAGCAGCCTCTTCCAGGGGATCCCCTACGAG. Its translation: CASSLFQGIPYE. The CDR3, in full, reads CASSLFQGIPYEQYF. The chain recombines TRBV11-2 with TRBJ2-7, with D tentatively TRBD1 (6 bases). The CDR3 extends 3 residues past the end of the read, so its final part is completed from the germline J gene. V shed 5 bases and J shed 2 bases, with 16 bases lying between them. This CDR3 is 15 amino acids long. Germline lookup yields CDR1 SGHAT and CDR2 FQNNGV.

The sequenced part of the CDR3 DNA is TGTGCCAGCAGCTTAGATGTCCTAGCGGGGTCGTACAATGAG. It yields the protein CASSLDVLAGSYNE. The whole CDR3 region reads CASSLDVLAGSYNEQFF. The chain joins TRBV7-8 to TRBJ2-1; 9 bases are a match to TRBD2. The read ends 3 residues before the CDR3 terminus; that terminus is restored from the germline J gene. The CDR3 runs to 17 residues. V lost 1 base, J lost 4 bases, and 8 bases stayed unmatched. The germline gives CDR1 SGHVS, CDR2 FQNEAQ.